This TCR beta chain was identified in a study of T cell changes during pregnancy in multiple sclerosis. The repertoire was sequenced with immunoSEQ multiplex PCR; TCRdb's copy has only in-frame clones and lacks some. Of approximately 40,000 clones in the sample, roughly 96% were seen once. V shed 5 bases, J shed 5 bases, and the junction held 3 bases outside the gene matches. This CDR3 is built from 14 residues. Germline loops: CDR1 SGHRS, CDR2 YFSETQ. The chain employs TRBV5-1 and TRBJ2-1, with 11 bases aligning to TRBD2. The clonotype originates from a female donor with multiple sclerosis, enrolled in a pregnancy study. The sequencing used peripheral blood, collected in the second trimester of pregnancy. As DNA, the CDR3 is TGCGCCAGCAGGACTAGCGGGAAGCACAATGAGCAGTTCTTC. This sequence encodes CASRTSGKHNEQFF.